These 28 T cell receptor beta chains were all obtained from the same sample, sequenced in a study of cytomegalovirus exposure and HLA in healthy donors. Assay used: immunoSEQ multiplex PCR; TCRdb lists only in-frame clones, some missing. The sample comprises roughly 70,000 clones, more than 95% of which are singletons, and under 2.5% rests with the top ten. The sequenced material came from PBMCs. The origin of the receptors is a man younger than 35 in good health and CMV-seronegative.

V usage is TRBV2 and J usage is TRBJ1-1; D not resolved. This CDR3 is built from 11 residues. V was pared by 5 bases and J by 10 bases, with 11 bases between. Germline-derived CDR1 and CDR2 are SNHLY and FYNNEI. The CDR3 loop reads CASSNWETAFF. CDR3 bases: TGTGCCAGCAGTAATTGGGAGACAGCTTTCTTT. Together with reference TRBV2 and TRBJ1-1, the CDR3 gives the full variable domain: EPEVTQTPSHQVTQMGQEVILRCVPISNHLYFYWYRQILGQKVEFLVSFYNNEISEKSEIFDDQFSVERPDGSNFTLKIRSTKLEDSAMYFCASSNWETAFFGQGTRLTVV.

CDR3 bases: TGTGCCAGCAGCCACGGGACTGCAGATACGCAGTATTTT. The encoded protein is CASSHGTADTQYF. The gene calls are TRBV11-3 and TRBJ2-3; TRBD2 is a possible D gene (6 bases). The V end lost 5 bases, the J end lost 4 bases, and 10 bases lay between the germline ends. The germline gives CDR1 SGHNT, CDR2 YENEEA. CDR3 length: 13 residues.

The V gene is TRBV5-5, the J gene TRBJ2-7; D gene uncertain. Germline lookup yields CDR1 SGHKS and CDR2 YYEKEE (reference sequence). The CDR3 sequence is 13 residues long. The V end was cut by 0 bases, the J end by 1 base, with 5 bases between. The CDR3 sequence: CASSLGHSYEQYF. In nucleotides, the CDR3 is TGTGCCAGCAGCTTGGGACATTCCTACGAGCAGTACTTC.

The chain links TRBV9 to TRBJ1-2; perhaps TRBD1 as D (6 bases). Trimming shortened V by 4 bases and J by 0 bases, and 25 bases separated the two germline ends. Germline lookup yields CDR1 SGDLS and CDR2 YYNGEE. There are 19 residues in the CDR3. CDR3 sequence (DNA): TGTGCCAGCAGCTTTCCTCCTGAGGGCACAGGGTATACTAACTATGGCTACACCTTC. Its protein is CASSFPPEGTGYTNYGYTF.

This clone showed up just once. The chain is built from TRBV13 and TRBJ1-1, with 7 nucleotides matching TRBD1. V lost 1 base and J lost 6; bases outside the gene matches: 5. The CDR3 loop spans 14 amino acids. Per germline, CDR1 PRHDT and CDR2 FYEKMQ (reference sequence). CDR3 nucleotides: TGTGCCAGCAGCTTAGAAGGGGGCTGGTCTGAAGCTTTCTTT. Encoded protein: CASSLEGGWSEAFF.

J is TRBJ2-7 and V is TRBV6-4, with TRBD2 matching over 9 bases. The V and J ends lost 3 bases and 4 bases, in that order; junction bases with no gene match: 7. Looked up from germline, CDR1 is MRHNA and CDR2 is SNTAGT. The CDR3 is 15 amino acids. The CDR3 here is CASSEAGGRVYEQYF. Here the CDR3 DNA reads TGTGCCAGCAGTGAAGCGGGAGGCAGAGTTTACGAGCAGTACTTC.

This sequence joins TRBV4-1 and TRBJ2-5; 12 bases are a match to TRBD2. Germline values: CDR1 MGHRA, CDR2 YSYEKL. J gave up 5 bases and V 2 bases, and 15 bases lay outside the gene matches. This CDR3 comprises 19 residues. The CDR3 region has the DNA TGCGCCAGCAGCCAACGCGAGTCGACGACTAGCGGGAGTGGGGAGACCCAGTACTTC. This encodes CASSQRESTTSGSGETQYF.

This chain joins TRBV6-6 and TRBJ1-2; 9 bases line up with TRBD1. This CDR3 is 15 amino acids long. V lost 2 bases and J lost 1; bases outside the gene matches: 2. Per the germline V gene, CDR1 is MNHNY and CDR2 is SVGAGI (reference sequence). The CDR3 DNA sequence: TGTGCCAGCAGTTACACGGACAGGGGTAACTATGGCTACACCTTC. Protein: CASSYTDRGNYGYTF.

The gene calls are TRBV2 and TRBJ1-4; D may be TRBD1 (5 bases). Germline V gene data show CDR1 as SNHLY and CDR2 as FYNNEI. Trimming took off 8 bases at V and 11 bases at J, with 12 bases between the two ends. This CDR3 contains 11 residues. The CDR3 region is CASDFGGKLFF. The CDR3 nucleotides are TGTGCCAGCGATTTTGGGGGGAAACTGTTTTTT.

This chain uses TRBV30 with TRBJ1-2, with 11 nucleotides matching TRBD1. The CDR3 spans 14 residues. Germline V gives CDR1 GTSNPN, CDR2 SVGIG (reference sequence). V gave up 3 bases and J gave up 3 bases; unmatched junction bases: 3. The CDR3 region is CAWSRTGGYYGYTF. CDR3 nucleotides: TGTGCCTGGAGCCGGACAGGGGGCTACTATGGCTACACCTTC.

V usage is TRBV19 and J usage is TRBJ2-3, with TRBD1 identical over 10 bases. This CDR3 is built from 14 residues. Germline loops: CDR1 LNHDA, CDR2 SQIVND (reference sequence). Trimming took 5 bases from V and 4 from J; bases not matched to a gene: 3. The CDR3 reads CASSHGQGADTQYF. CDR3 sequence (DNA): TGTGCCAGTAGTCACGGACAGGGGGCAGATACGCAGTATTTT.

This sequence joins TRBV9 and TRBJ1-3, with TRBD1 as a possible D gene (5 bases). The germline V gene has CDR1 SGDLS and CDR2 YYNGEE. The CDR3 is made up of 17 amino acids. The ends were cut back, 3 bases at V and 0 bases at J, with 16 bases in the middle. For the CDR3, the DNA is TGTGCCAGCAGCGCCCGGCTGGACACAAGCTCTGGAAACACCATATATTTT. Residues: CASSARLDTSSGNTIYF.

The V gene is TRBV5-1, the J gene TRBJ2-1; possibly TRBD2 for D (5 bases). CDR1 and CDR2 from the germline V gene are SGHRS and YFSETQ. The V gene lost 0 bases and the J gene lost 4 bases, with 11 bases spanning the gap. The CDR3 contains 15 residues. The CDR3 region is CASSLGTYEYNEQFF. The CDR3, as DNA: TGCGCCAGCAGCTTGGGGACTTATGAATACAATGAGCAGTTCTTC.

V is TRBV6-1 and J is TRBJ1-2, with D maybe TRBD1 (5 bases). Trimming removed 3 bases from V and 2 bases from J, with 10 bases in between. CDR3 length: 14 amino acids. Germline V gene lookup returns CDR1 MNHNS and CDR2 SASEGT. The CDR3 protein is CASSETDPNYGYTF. The CDR3 nucleotides read TGTGCCAGCAGTGAGACAGATCCAAACTATGGCTACACCTTC.

This chain uses TRBV4-1 with TRBJ1-1; a possible D gene is TRBD1 (5 bases). Trimming stripped 1 base from V and 5 bases from J, with 11 bases between. The CDR3 covers 14 residues. In germline, CDR1 is MGHRA, CDR2 YSYEKL. CDR3 coding DNA: TGCGCCAGCAGCCAAGGTATCGGGGGAACTGAAGCTTTCTTT. Translated: CASSQGIGGTEAFF.

The rearrangement links TRBV28 to TRBJ1-2; TRBD1 matches 11 bases. Germline CDR1 reads MDHEN; CDR2 reads SYDVKM. The CDR3 length is 16 residues. The junction had 9 bases not matched to a gene; V was cut back by 5 bases and J by 4 bases. Written as DNA, the CDR3 is TGTGCCAGCAGTAAGGGACAGGGGGAAATCGGCTATGGCTACACCTTC. Its translation: CASSKGQGEIGYGYTF.

V usage is TRBV5-5 and J usage is TRBJ2-7; maybe TRBD2 (5 bases). Trimming removed 0 bases at V and 6 bases at J, with 7 bases between. Germline-derived CDR1 and CDR2 are SGHKS and YYEKEE (reference sequence). This CDR3 spans 12 amino acids. The CDR3 loop is CASSLAGSEQYF. CDR3 DNA sequence: TGTGCCAGCAGCTTGGCGGGGAGCGAGCAGTACTTC.

In DNA, the CDR3 is TGCAGCGTTGTGCGGGAGGGATCGCCTTACAATGAGCAGTTCTTC. Protein sequence: CSVVREGSPYNEQFF. This sequence joins TRBV29-1 and TRBJ2-1; 9 bases agree with TRBD2. Trimming removed 4 bases from V and 4 bases from J; junction bases left unmatched: 8. Germline CDR1 and CDR2: SQVTM and ANQGSEA. The CDR3 has 15 residues.

The genes are TRBV29-1 and TRBJ2-1, with 8 bases aligning to TRBD2. The CDR3 runs to 10 residues. After removal of 7 bases from V and 7 bases from J, the junction contained 0 bases not matched to a gene. Germline V gene data show CDR1 as SQVTM and CDR2 as ANQGSEA. The CDR3 DNA sequence: TGCAGCGGCGGGGGGAATGAGCAGTTCTTC. Encoded protein: CSGGGNEQFF.

The CDR3, as DNA: TGCAGCGTTAACATCGGGGACAAATTTGGCTACACCTTC. This translates into CSVNIGDKFGYTF. The chain couples TRBV29-1 to TRBJ1-2; possible D gene TRBD1, 6 bases. V was cut by 5 bases and J by 7 bases, with 17 bases left in between. The CDR3 sequence is 13 residues long. Germline V gene data show CDR1 as SQVTM and CDR2 as ANQGSEA.

The chain carries TRBV19 and TRBJ2-7, with 14 bases aligning to TRBD2. Looked up from germline, CDR1 is LNHDA and CDR2 is SQIVND (reference sequence). Trimming cost V 7 bases and J 4 bases; bases outside gene matches: 6. CDR3 length: 15 residues. CDR3 protein: CASMKTSGRGYEQYF. For the CDR3, the DNA is TGTGCCAGTATGAAGACTAGCGGGAGGGGGTACGAGCAGTACTTC.

Concerning this clone: One end of the junction does not line up with germline, which may come from a read error. The V and J genes are TRBV27 and TRBJ1-2, with D maybe TRBD1 (6 bases). Germline CDR1 reads MNHEY; CDR2 reads SMNVEV (reference sequence). The CDR3 is 12 amino acids. CDR3 in amino acids: CASSPGSEGGVF. The CDR3 DNA follows: TGTGCCAGCAGTCCGGGTTCTGAGGGGGGGGTCTTC.

The rearrangement links TRBV6-1 to TRBJ1-1, with D possibly matching TRBD1 (6 bases). CDR1 is MNHNS and CDR2 is SASEGT in the germline V gene. Trimming shortened V by 0 bases and J by 5 bases, and 13 bases separated the two germline ends. The CDR3 is 15 residues long. CDR3 sequence reads: CASSEALGGLTEAFF. DNA for the CDR3: TGTGCCAGCAGTGAAGCGCTTGGGGGCCTGACTGAAGCTTTCTTT.

This chain uses TRBV16 with TRBJ2-7, with D possibly matching TRBD1 (8 bases). Trimming left V 6 bases short and J 5 bases short, with 17 bases between. There are 14 residues in the CDR3. CDR1 and CDR2 (germline): KGHSY, FQNENV. For the CDR3, the DNA is TGTGCCAGCAGACAGAGACAGGGGAGGGACGAGCAGTACTTC. It is translated as CASRQRQGRDEQYF.

This chain links TRBV11-3 with TRBJ2-2; TRBD2 agrees at 8 bases. V trimming: 1 base; J trimming: 4 bases; junction bases outside the gene matches: 2. CDR1 and CDR2 (germline): SGHNT, YENEEA. CDR3 length: 15 amino acids. The DNA of the CDR3 is TGTGCCAGCAGCTTAGCGGGAGGGGTCACCGGGGAGCTGTTTTTT. Translating gives CASSLAGGVTGELFF.

J is TRBJ2-2 and V is TRBV9; D is unclear. Germline V CDR1 and CDR2: SGDLS, YYNGEE. This CDR3 has 15 amino acids. V was shortened by 0 bases and J by 0 bases, with 6 bases between the two germline ends. The CDR3 coding sequence is TGTGCCAGCAGCGTAGGACATTCGAACACCGGGGAGCTGTTTTTT. It translates to CASSVGHSNTGELFF.

This sequence joins TRBV28 and TRBJ1-5; tentative D call: TRBD1 (6 bases). Germline assignment: CDR1 MDHEN and CDR2 SYDVKM. The CDR3 totals 14 residues. Deletions cut 5 bases from V and 4 bases from J, with 12 bases between. CDR3 in DNA: TGTGCCAGCAGTACTGGACAGCCGAATCAGCCCCAGCATTTT. Translating it yields CASSTGQPNQPQHF.

The chain uses TRBV29-1 and TRBJ2-7; 7 positions agree with TRBD2. Germline V gene data show CDR1 as SQVTM and CDR2 as ANQGSEA. After removal of 1 base from V and 3 bases from J, the junction contained 15 bases not matched to a gene. The CDR3 runs 17 residues. Here the CDR3 reads CSVEVTIERDYNYEQYF. In DNA, the CDR3 is TGCAGCGTTGAAGTTACCATCGAGCGGGACTACAACTACGAGCAGTACTTC.